These T cell receptor beta chains were read from a single sample in a study of T cells in Graves' hyperthyroidism and ophthalmopathy. TCRdb re-called the multiplex PCR reads through MiXCR, storing one row per CDR3 protein. The repertoire holds about 480,000 distinct CDR3 sequences, approximately 22% seen once, with 45% to 50% in the top ten. The sequencing sample was made of blood. These receptors were collected from a woman in her 70s with Graves' ophthalmopathy. Both conserved end residues are part of each CDR3. Each record gives: clone size, D gene, V gene, J gene, CDR3 DNA, CDR3 protein. The D gene is left open where the match is weak. Part of the rows lack a size; the others show once, few, many or a class for expanded clones.

size: many; D: -; V: TRBV9; J: TRBJ2-7; DNA: TGTGCCAGCAGCCCCCGTTTAGGTAGGAACGAGCAGTACTTC; CDR3: CASSPRLGRNEQYF
size: -; D: -; V: TRBV18; J: TRBJ1-5; DNA: TGTGCCAGCTCACAGGGACGGCTGAATCAGCCCCAGCATTTT; CDR3: CASSQGRLNQPQHF
size: many; D: -; V: TRBV7-2; J: TRBJ1-2; DNA: TGTGCCAGCAGCTTAGTCCAGGAACAGGGCTATGGCTACACCTTC; CDR3: CASSLVQEQGYGYTF
size: -; D: -; V: TRBV6-6; J: TRBJ1-2; DNA: TGTGCCAGCAGTTACTCGAGCGCCCCCGGGACCTCCTATGGCTACACCTTC; CDR3: CASSYSSAPGTSYGYTF
size: few; D: -; V: TRBV7-2; J: TRBJ2-7; DNA: TGTGCCAGCAGCTTGAATTGGGGACCCACCTACGAGCAGTACTTC; CDR3: CASSLNWGPTYEQYF
size: -; D: TRBD1; V: TRBV18; J: TRBJ1-3; DNA: TGTGCCAGTAACACCGGGACAGGGCCTGGAAACACCATATATTTT; CDR3: CASNTGTGPGNTIYF
size: many; D: -; V: TRBV11-1; J: TRBJ2-2; DNA: TGTGCCAGCAGCTTAGAGGTAGTCACCGGGGAGCTGTTTTTT; CDR3: CASSLEVVTGELFF
size: few; D: TRBD2; V: TRBV6-6; J: TRBJ2-2; DNA: TGTGCCAGCAGTTACCGGGCTAGCGGGAACACCGGGGAGCTGTTTTTT; CDR3: CASSYRASGNTGELFF
size: few; D: -; V: TRBV30; J: TRBJ1-2; DNA: TGTGCCTGGAGGGCGGGGGTCTACTATGGCTACACCTTC; CDR3: CAWRAGVYYGYTF
size: many; D: -; V: TRBV12-3/TRBV12-4; J: TRBJ2-1; DNA: TGTGCCAGCAGTTTAGTTGGCCGAAGTGAGCAGTTCTTC; CDR3: CASSLVGRSEQFF
size: few; D: -; V: TRBV3-1; J: TRBJ1-2; DNA: TGTGCCAGCAGCCAAGATTTGGGGAGCCCCTATGGCTACACCTTC; CDR3: CASSQDLGSPYGYTF
size: many; D: -; V: TRBV12-3/TRBV12-4; J: TRBJ1-1; DNA: TGTGCCAGCAGTCCCTATCCGGGTACTGAAGCTTTCTTT; CDR3: CASSPYPGTEAFF
size: few; D: -; V: TRBV15; J: TRBJ1-6; DNA: TGTGCCACCCTAAAGGGGACCGGGACCCATAATTCACCCCTCCACTTT; CDR3: CATLKGTGTHNSPLHF
size: many; D: TRBD1; V: TRBV7-2; J: TRBJ2-7; DNA: TGTGCCAGCAGCCGCCTGACAGGGGCTCGCGACGAGCAGTACTTC; CDR3: CASSRLTGARDEQYF
size: -; D: -; V: TRBV5-6; J: TRBJ1-2; DNA: TGTGCCAGCAGCGAGACAGTTAACTATGGCTACACCTTC; CDR3: CASSETVNYGYTF
size: -; D: -; V: TRBV9; J: TRBJ2-3; DNA: TGTGCCAGCAGCTTCCGGCGGGATGCCCACACAGATACGCAGTATTTT; CDR3: CASSFRRDAHTDTQYF
size: few; D: -; V: TRBV7-8; J: TRBJ2-2; DNA: TGTGCCAGCAGCGAAACAGGTTTGCAGACCGGGGAGCTGTTTTTT; CDR3: CASSETGLQTGELFF
size: -; D: -; V: TRBV19; J: TRBJ2-1; DNA: TGTGCCAGTAAGCAGGGACTTAGCTCCTACAATGAGCAGTTCTTC; CDR3: CASKQGLSSYNEQFF
size: many; D: -; V: TRBV7-2; J: TRBJ1-2; DNA: TGTGCCAGCAGCTTAGCCGGGACTGGGAACTATGGCTACACCTTC; CDR3: CASSLAGTGNYGYTF
size: -; D: -; V: TRBV15; J: TRBJ2-1; DNA: TGTGCCACCAGCAGAGATCTTCCGGGGAGCTACAATGAGCAGTTCTTC; CDR3: CATSRDLPGSYNEQFF
size: -; D: -; V: TRBV20-1; J: TRBJ2-7; DNA: TGCAGTGCTATGACAGGATGGGGTTACGAGCAGTACTTC; CDR3: CSAMTGWGYEQYF
size: few; D: TRBD1; V: TRBV12-3/TRBV12-4; J: TRBJ2-7; DNA: TGTGCCAGCAGTGCGGACAGGGCTTACGAGCAGTACTTC; CDR3: CASSADRAYEQYF
size: -; D: -; V: TRBV5-7; J: TRBJ2-3; DNA: TGTGCCAGCAGCTTGAAGACTTTCAGCACAGATACGCAGTATTTT; CDR3: CASSLKTFSTDTQYF
size: few; D: TRBD1; V: TRBV7-9; J: TRBJ1-1; DNA: TGTGCCAGCAGCTTACGAGGACAGGTAATCTCGAAGGGAGCTTTCTTT; CDR3: CASSLRGQVISKGAFF
size: many; D: TRBD2; V: TRBV12-3/TRBV12-4; J: TRBJ2-7; DNA: TGTGCCAGCAGCCCGGGACTAGCGGGAGGTTTTTTATACGAGCAGTACTTC; CDR3: CASSPGLAGGFLYEQYF
size: few; D: TRBD1; V: TRBV10-1; J: TRBJ1-5; DNA: TGCGCCAGCAGTGGCTCACAGGGGGCGGATTATCAGCCCCAGCATTTT; CDR3: CASSGSQGADYQPQHF
size: few; D: TRBD2; V: TRBV29-1; J: TRBJ2-4; DNA: TGCAGCGTTACATTGGGCCTCGGGAGGACATCTCAGTACTTC; CDR3: CSVTLGLGRTSQYF
size: -; D: -; V: TRBV15; J: TRBJ2-7; DNA: TGTGCCACCAGCAGAGGGATTCTGTACGAGCAGTACTTC; CDR3: CATSRGILYEQYF
size: -; D: -; V: TRBV20-1; J: TRBJ1-2; DNA: TGCAGTGCTAGTTCCCAGGGCGGCTACTATGGCTACACCTTC; CDR3: CSASSQGGYYGYTF
size: -; D: -; V: TRBV7-2; J: TRBJ2-1; DNA: TGTGCCAGCAGCGGGAGGGGGGCGGCCCAATCCCTGTTCTTC; CDR3: CASSGRGAAQSLFF